This section outlines one T cell receptor (beta chain) sequence together with its context. These data are taken from a study of blood T cell repertoires in COVID-19. Study details: Some COVID-19 samples were acute and others convalescent; all came from the United States, Italy and Spain.

The data were produced by immunoSEQ multiplex PCR, yet TCRdb's version contains in-frame clones alone and is incomplete. The data hold roughly 280,000 clones, with roughly 80% observed a single time. The CDR3 consists of 13 residues. With V trimmed by 6 bases and J by 9 bases, 10 bases remained unmatched. CDR1 is MNHEY and CDR2 is SMNVEV in the germline V gene (reference sequence). The rearrangement uses TRBV27 and TRBJ1-1, with TRBD1 identical over 7 bases. Sequenced input: peripheral blood. The sequence was obtained from a man aged 55 to 70 with acute or convalescent COVID-19. Here the CDR3 reads CASSQGGMRKAFF. CDR3 sequence (DNA): TGTGCCAGCAGCCAAGGGGGCATGAGGAAAGCTTTCTTT.